These T cell receptor beta chains were read from a single sample in a study of CD8 T cells in ankylosing spondylitis. TCRdb recomputed calls from the 5' RACE reads with MiXCR, one row per CDR3 protein. The table has roughly 670,000 distinct CDR3 sequences, around a fifth seen once; the top ten hold roughly a fifth. The sequenced sample was blood, either unsorted or a sorted T cell fraction (not recorded which). Receptors were obtained from a male donor with ankylosing spondylitis. Each CDR3 is given with its conserved first and last residue. The D gene is left open where the match is weak.

TRBJ2-3	TRBV20-1	-	CSARNPSTQYF
TRBJ2-2	TRBV27	-	CASSMGIPGTGELFF
TRBJ2-7	TRBV3-1	-	CASSQARNEQYF
TRBJ2-1	TRBV4-1	-	CASSQDSHEQFF
TRBJ2-7	TRBV29-1	-	CSVVEVGDYEQYF
TRBJ2-7	TRBV27	-	CASRSLWGEWGYEQYF
TRBJ2-7	TRBV28	TRBD2	CASSGTSGVGKQYF
TRBJ1-2	TRBV15	TRBD1	CATSRPNRDRGYYGYTF
TRBJ2-1	TRBV28	-	CASSLFGDPSTSQQFF
TRBJ2-4	TRBV20-1	TRBD2	CSAREFSGGENIQYF
TRBJ2-1	TRBV20-1	TRBD1	CSARETGGAQFF
TRBJ2-1	TRBV29-1	-	CSGRYSSYNEQFF
TRBJ2-1	TRBV4-3	TRBD1	CASSPKIRTGDDNEQFF
TRBJ1-2	TRBV4-1	TRBD1	CASSQVDRAGGGYTF
TRBJ2-5	TRBV20-1	-	CSAVGGETQYF